This T cell receptor (beta chain) stems from a study of blood T cell repertoires in COVID-19 (dated by TCRdb to 2018 to 2021). Concerning the study at large: Collaborator samples came from the United States, Italy and Spain and covered acute and convalescent phases of COVID-19. The material from the prospective study consisted of cDNA or gDNA derived from T cells, B-cell-depleted T cells, or PBMCs. Deeply sampled blood TCRbeta repertoires from subjects exposed to, actively infected with, or recovered from COVID-19 were included in the dataset. The repertoires were released in a freely available public database meant as a resource for research on the immune response to SARS-CoV-2. Samples came from the ongoing ImmuneRACE study (first 160 participants) plus 1,254 subjects from 6 global collaborators. Sample metadata almost always included a de-identified subject ID, COVID-19 status, age in years and sex. Where available, HLA class I and class II types were obtained from metadata supplied by the sample provider rather than from assay-based typing.

Its CDR3 holds 11 amino acids, cysteine through phenylalanine. Kept here is only the CDR3 DNA, which spans 33 bases and is read in frame from base 1. The V end loses 5 bases and the J end loses 11 bases, and a stretch of 9 bases separates them. This clone came up once. Its antigen is still unknown. Per-base quality was not reported, and no clone a single base away is much larger than it. Collaborating institutions collected whole blood in K2EDTA tubes following their own protocols. For TCRbeta analysis, collaborators shipped samples in one of three forms: frozen whole blood, isolated PBMCs, or DNA extracted from either of those sample types. TCRbeta CDR3 regions were amplified from genomic DNA by means of the immunoSEQ Assay, a bias-controlled multiplex PCR. Turning to the authors' computational methods: The number of nucleated cells in each sample was estimated from the amplification of reference gene primers within the assay. To quantify the absolute abundance of each unique TCRbeta CDR3 rearrangement, sequence reads were collapsed and filtered. For each sample, productive Simpson clonality was calculated by taking the square root of Simpson's diversity index across productive rearrangements. Sourced from immuneACCESS, this table was stored by TCRdb with only in-frame sequences that have V and J called. A share of the clones is absent; for the studies checked, an unresolved V gene accounts for under half, and the remainder has no known explanation. The DNA was the basis for D and trimming; V, J and clone size are from that table. This sample comprises 100,000 to 150,000 clones, 70% to 90% of them detected only once. The top ten constitute 6.5% to 9% of the sample.

What the research found in general, with its limitations: The quantity of clinical and demographic metadata differed by source and by participant and was supplied without curation.

The origin of this receptor is a man aged 50-59 years with acute or convalescent COVID-19. The sequencing input was peripheral blood. The rearranged chain carries TRBV12-3 or TRBV12-4 and TRBJ1-4; the D gene assignment is ambiguous. The CDR3 has the sequence CASSLGEKLFF. The bases are TGTGCCAGCAGTCTCGGGGAGAAACTGTTTTTT.